A selection of T cell receptor beta chains follows, all from one sample in a study of T cells in Graves' hyperthyroidism and ophthalmopathy. TCRdb independently ran MiXCR on the multiplex PCR reads; one entry per CDR3 protein. The sample yields a few hundred thousand distinct CDR3 sequences, approximately 14% seen once. Sequenced input: blood. These receptors all stem from a woman aged 18-29 years with Graves' hyperthyroidism. Both conserved end residues are part of each CDR3. D genes are given only for firm matches. Not every row has a clone size; where given, it reads once, few, many or a size class.

.	TRBV27	.	TRBJ2-7	TGTGCCAGCAGTCCTACAGGTTCCCATAGCTCCTACGAGCAGTACTTC	CASSPTGSHSSYEQYF
TRBD1	TRBV10-1	many	TRBJ2-7	TGCGCCAGCAGAAAGGACAGGGTGGGATCCTACGAGCAGTACTTC	CASRKDRVGSYEQYF
.	TRBV6-5	many	TRBJ1-4	TGTGCCAGCAGTTACTCGACGGCAGAAGCAACTAATGAAAAACTGTTTTTT	CASSYSTAEATNEKLFF
.	TRBV3-1	many	TRBJ1-5	TGTGCCAGCAGCCAAGACGACAATCAGCCCCAGCATTTT	CASSQDDNQPQHF
.	TRBV6-1	.	TRBJ1-3	TGTGCCAGCAGCCCCACACGATCGCCTGGAAACACCACATATTTT	CASSPTRSPGNTTYF
.	TRBV30	many	TRBJ1-5	TGTGCCTGGAGTCAAGGGGGAGTGCAGCCCCAGCATTTT	CAWSQGGVQPQHF
.	TRBV15	.	TRBJ1-6	TGTGCCACCAGCAGAAGGGGCACGTGGGAATCCTATAATTCACCCCTCCACTTT	CATSRRGTWESYNSPLHF
TRBD1	TRBV3-1	few	TRBJ1-1	TGTGCCAGCAGCAAGGACAGGATGAACACTGAAGCTTTCTTT	CASSKDRMNTEAFF
.	TRBV9	few	TRBJ2-2	TGTGCCAGCAACGGGCCCCCACTAACCGGGGAGCTGTTTTTT	CASNGPPLTGELFF
TRBD1	TRBV6-9	.	TRBJ1-5	TGTGCCAGCAGTTATTCGACAGGGGGCTTGTATCAGCCCCAGCATTTT	CASSYSTGGLYQPQHF
TRBD2	TRBV3-1	many	TRBJ2-5	TGTGCCAGCAGAGGACTAGCCAAAGAGACCCAGTACTTC	CASRGLAKETQYF
.	TRBV30	many	TRBJ2-5	TGTGCCTGGGACCCGGGGGCGGGAGAGACCCAGTACTTC	CAWDPGAGETQYF
TRBD2	TRBV5-4	.	TRBJ2-5	TGTGTCAGCAGAGGACGGACTAGCGGGACTCAAGAGACCCAGTACTTC	CVSRGRTSGTQETQYF
.	TRBV2	few	TRBJ1-3	TGTGCCAGCAGTGGACAGCTCTCGGGAAACACCATATATTTT	CASSGQLSGNTIYF
.	TRBV9	.	TRBJ1-4	TGTGCCAGCAGCGCCGGGAAGGAAAAACTGTTTTTT	CASSAGKEKLFF
.	TRBV7-2	many	TRBJ2-5	TGTGCCAGCAGCCATAGTAGGGGGGGGAGGGGGCACGAGGAGACCCAGTACTTC	CASSHSRGGRGHEETQYF
.	TRBV7-9	.	TRBJ1-2	TGTGCCAGCAGCTTCCCCCCGGGCTCGGCTAACTATGGCTACACCTTC	CASSFPPGSANYGYTF
.	TRBV25-1	few	TRBJ2-2	TGTGCCAGCAGTGCCCCGACAGGCCTGATCACCGGGGAGCTGTTTTTT	CASSAPTGLITGELFF
.	TRBV28	many	TRBJ2-1	TGTGCCAGCAGTACGGGACTTAGCAATGAGCAGTTCTTC	CASSTGLSNEQFF
TRBD1	TRBV7-2	many	TRBJ2-1	TGTGCCAGCAGCCCCGGGACAGGGGGCTTCTATGAGCAGTTCTTC	CASSPGTGGFYEQFF
.	TRBV6-1	.	TRBJ1-1	TGTGCCAGCAGAAGAATGAACACTGAAGCTTTCTTT	CASRRMNTEAFF
TRBD1	TRBV30	many	TRBJ2-5	TGTGCCTGGAGTGTTTGGACAGGTCAACAAGAGACCCAGTACTTC	CAWSVWTGQQETQYF
.	TRBV6-6	many	TRBJ1-2	TGTGCCAGCAGTTACTCTGACCCTAGGGATGGCTACACCTTC	CASSYSDPRDGYTF
.	TRBV3-1	few	TRBJ1-6	TGTGCCAGCAGCCAAGCGGGTGCAGGAACAAATTCACCCCTCCACTTT	CASSQAGAGTNSPLHF
TRBD2	TRBV12-3/TRBV12-4	many	TRBJ2-1	TGTGCCAGCAGTTTAAGGACTAGCGGGAGTAATGAGCAGTTCTTC	CASSLRTSGSNEQFF
TRBD2	TRBV6-1	many	TRBJ2-7	TGTGCCAGCAGTTATAGGACTAGCGGGGCCTACGAGCAGTACTTC	CASSYRTSGAYEQYF
.	TRBV20-1	many	TRBJ1-5	TGCAGTGCTAGAGATGGCAATCAGCCCCAGCATTTT	CSARDGNQPQHF
TRBD2	TRBV12-3/TRBV12-4	many	TRBJ2-3	TGTGCCAGCACCCATATCCCACTAGCGGCCCCACGGGATACGCAGTATTTT	CASTHIPLAAPRDTQYF
TRBD1	TRBV20-1	.	TRBJ1-1	TGCAGTGCTAGAGATTCAACAGGGGGTGCTGAAGCTTTCTTT	CSARDSTGGAEAFF
.	TRBV6-2/TRBV6-3	.	TRBJ2-2	TGTGCCAGCAGTTATTTTGTTCCCGGGGAGCTGTTTTTT	CASSYFVPGELFF